The entry below describes one TCR beta chain. The antigen is not known. This record comes from a study of PD-1 blockade in classical Hodgkin lymphoma. Whole-study findings and limits: Nothing has yet pinned down what causes the repertoire differences, possibly disease activity or prior therapy. Complete responders showed a baseline diversity that resembled the diversity of newly diagnosed patients.

The CDR3 length is 14 residues. Germline values: CDR1 ENHRY, CDR2 SYGVKD. Trimming took 3 bases from V and 0 from J, leaving 9 bases between them. Regarding time point: cycle 4 day 1 (C4D1), after 6 weeks of nivolumab. All patients experienced relapse after autologous stem cell transplantation, and brentuximab vedotin exposure was variable. Repertoires were generated with immunoSEQ multiplex PCR, while TCRdb's copy carries only in-frame clones and drops some. Of 75,000 to 95,000 clones in the sample, more than 80% were seen once. The starting material was peripheral blood mononuclear cells (PBMCs), obtained before the fourth cycle of nivolumab. The genes are TRBV10-3 and TRBJ2-7, with D perhaps TRBD1 (5 bases). The TCR comes from a human donor with classical Hodgkin lymphoma. This CDR3 is CAISDYRSSYEQYF. The CDR3 DNA sequence: TGTGCCATCAGTGATTACAGGTCCTCCTACGAGCAGTACTTC.